Listed below are T cell receptor beta chains from one sample, sequenced in a study of cytomegalovirus exposure and HLA in healthy donors. The table came from immunoSEQ multiplex PCR; TCRdb's copy has only in-frame clones and leaves some out. Here the sample spans 150,000 or so clones, approximately 84% being singletons. Sequencing used PBMCs. All receptors derive from a man aged 25 to 40 in good health and CMV-seropositive. Each CDR3 is given with its conserved first and last residue. D genes are given only for firm matches. Where a row states a size, it is once, few, many or the class of an expanded clone; other rows omit it.

j_gene,d_gene,abundance,v_gene,CDR3aa,CDR3nt
TRBJ2-5,.,.,TRBV27,CASSRGGGAQYF,TGTGCCAGCAGTCGCGGAGGTGGGGCCCAGTACTTC
TRBJ1-2,TRBD1,.,TRBV6-1,CASSAGARQGNGYTF,TGTGCCAGCAGTGCGGGGGCCCGACAGGGGAATGGCTACACCTTC
TRBJ2-1,.,.,TRBV30,CAWRAGLDVGEQFF,TGTGCCTGGAGGGCGGGCTTAGATGTTGGTGAGCAGTTCTTC
TRBJ2-2,TRBD2,.,TRBV2,CASTREGASTGELFF,TGTGCCAGCACGCGGGAGGGGGCAAGCACCGGGGAGCTGTTTTTT
TRBJ2-3,.,.,TRBV6-1,CASSPNPVYTDTQYF,TGTGCCAGCAGTCCCAATCCGGTGTACACAGATACGCAGTATTTT
TRBJ1-5,TRBD1,.,TRBV7-2,CASSLWDRSNNQPQHF,TGTGCCAGCAGCCTATGGGACAGGTCGAACAATCAGCCCCAGCATTTT
TRBJ1-6,TRBD1,.,TRBV7-2,CASSPFGQGAYSPLHF,TGTGCCAGCAGCCCCTTCGGACAGGGGGCTTATTCACCCCTCCACTTT
TRBJ2-5,.,few,TRBV7-2,CASSLGLVTETQYF,TGTGCCAGCAGCTTAGGGCTAGTCACGGAGACCCAGTACTTC
TRBJ2-7,.,.,TRBV7-6,CASSLKGAYEQYF,TGTGCCAGCAGCTTAAAAGGGGCTTACGAGCAGTACTTC
TRBJ1-1,TRBD1,.,TRBV19,CASRRGLDAEAFF,TGTGCCAGTAGAAGGGGGCTTGATGCTGAAGCTTTCTTT
TRBJ1-5,TRBD1,.,TRBV7-6,CASSLGTGDGPQHF,TGTGCCAGCAGCTTAGGGACAGGGGACGGTCCCCAGCATTTT
TRBJ2-2,TRBD1,.,TRBV5-1,CASSRAPGGDAGELFF,TGCGCCAGCAGCCGTGCGCCAGGGGGCGATGCCGGGGAGCTGTTTTTT
TRBJ2-7,TRBD2,.,TRBV28,CASSLAAGGPREQYF,TGTGCCAGCAGTTTAGCGGCGGGAGGGCCAAGAGAGCAGTACTTC
TRBJ2-7,TRBD2,.,TRBV6-5,CASSWGLGDEQYF,TGTGCCAGCAGTTGGGGACTAGGGGACGAGCAGTACTTC